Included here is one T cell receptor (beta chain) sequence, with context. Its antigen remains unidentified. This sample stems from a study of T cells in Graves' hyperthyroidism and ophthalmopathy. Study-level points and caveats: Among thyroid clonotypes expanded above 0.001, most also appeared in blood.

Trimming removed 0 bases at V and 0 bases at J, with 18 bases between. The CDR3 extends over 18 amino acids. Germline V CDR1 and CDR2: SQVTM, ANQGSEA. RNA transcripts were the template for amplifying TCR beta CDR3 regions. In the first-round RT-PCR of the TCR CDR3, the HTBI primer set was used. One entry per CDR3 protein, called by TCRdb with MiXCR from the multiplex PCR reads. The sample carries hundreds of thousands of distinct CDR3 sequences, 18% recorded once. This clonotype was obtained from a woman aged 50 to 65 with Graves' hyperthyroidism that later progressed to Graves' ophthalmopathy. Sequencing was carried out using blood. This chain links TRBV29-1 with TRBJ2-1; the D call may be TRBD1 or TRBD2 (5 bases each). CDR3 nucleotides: TGCAGCGTTGAAGATCTCGCCCTAGCCCAGGGCTCCTACAATGAGCAGTTCTTC. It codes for CSVEDLALAQGSYNEQFF.